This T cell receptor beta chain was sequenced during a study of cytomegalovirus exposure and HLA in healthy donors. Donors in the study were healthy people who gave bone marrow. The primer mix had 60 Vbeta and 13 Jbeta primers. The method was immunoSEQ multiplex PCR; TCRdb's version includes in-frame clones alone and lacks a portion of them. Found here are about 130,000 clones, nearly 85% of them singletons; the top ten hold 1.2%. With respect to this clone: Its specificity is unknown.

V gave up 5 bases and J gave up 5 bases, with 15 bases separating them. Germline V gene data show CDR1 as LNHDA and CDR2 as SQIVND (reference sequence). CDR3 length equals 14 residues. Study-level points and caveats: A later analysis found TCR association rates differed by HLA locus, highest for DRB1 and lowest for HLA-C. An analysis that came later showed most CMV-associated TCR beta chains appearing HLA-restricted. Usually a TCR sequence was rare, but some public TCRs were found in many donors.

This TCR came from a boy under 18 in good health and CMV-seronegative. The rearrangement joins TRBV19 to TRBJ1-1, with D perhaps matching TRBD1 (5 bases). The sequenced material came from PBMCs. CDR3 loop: CASSLGGARTEAFF. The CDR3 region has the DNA TGTGCCAGTAGTCTCGGAGGGGCTAGGACTGAAGCTTTCTTT.